This T cell receptor beta chain was retrieved from a study of technical replicates of blood from a few donors. The V and J ends lost 2 bases and 3 bases respectively, with 4 bases between them. The CDR3 runs to 12 residues. CDR1 is LGHNA and CDR2 is YNFKEQ in the germline V gene. Some clones are missing from TCRdb's copy, which holds only in-frame ones; the method was immunoSEQ multiplex PCR. The sample has approximately 99,000 clones, about 95% seen once; the top ten hold about 0.21%. The chain recombines TRBV4-2 with TRBJ2-5; D gene ambiguous. This sequence originates from a human donor in good health. Material: T cells isolated from PBMCs. CDR3 region: CASSQQKETQYF. The CDR3, as DNA: TGTGCCAGCAGCCAACAGAAAGAGACCCAGTACTTC.